This T cell receptor (beta chain) is from a study of shared clonotypes between healthy human individuals. Study details: Used for every donor were three CD4 naive, three CD4 memory, two CD8 naive and one CD8 memory plate.

The study's findings and limits: The sole specimen, blood, was sampled, and tissue repertoires likely differ. A handful of donors showed sharing of approximately 5% of naive CD4 clonotypes.

Note on this clone: The antigen remains unidentified.

CDR1 SGHNT and CDR2 YYREEE come from the germline V gene (reference sequence). The ends were cut back, 4 bases at V and 5 bases at J, with 12 bases in the middle. This CDR3 contains 13 residues. Here immunoSEQ multiplex PCR was the method, and the copy in TCRdb shows in-frame clones only, minus some. Here the sample spans around 2.3 million clones, around 95% being singletons. V usage is TRBV5-4 and J usage is TRBJ2-5, with D perhaps matching TRBD2 (5 bases). The receptor was isolated from a man between 18 and 35 years old in good health. Sequencing was performed on naive CD4+ T cells sorted from blood. The subset: CD45RA+ positively selected. The CDR3 nucleotides are TGTGCCAGCAGCCCGGGGTCTAGCGAGACCCAGTACTTC. Amino acid sequence: CASSPGSSETQYF.